The rows below give T cell receptor beta chains drawn from one sample of a study of blood T cells in healthy people across ages. TCRdb re-derived calls from the 5' RACE reads in MiXCR, one entry per CDR3 protein. The sample yields roughly 1.5 million distinct CDR3 sequences, 40% to 45% seen once. Input material: blood. The source of these receptors is a woman younger than 35 in good health. CDR3s include the opening cysteine and the closing phenylalanine or tryptophan. Each record gives: V gene, D gene, CDR3 protein. A D gene is named only where the DNA matches it firmly.

v_gene: TRBV29-1
d_gene: TRBD1
CDR3aa: CSVVLGQQATQHF

v_gene: TRBV7-2
d_gene: -
CDR3aa: CASPDTQYF

v_gene: TRBV4-1
d_gene: -
CDR3aa: CASSQVGVAKNIQYF

v_gene: TRBV28
d_gene: -
CDR3aa: CASSLPSEQETQYF

v_gene: TRBV2
d_gene: TRBD1
CDR3aa: CASRDRGRKNEQFF

v_gene: TRBV18
d_gene: -
CDR3aa: CASSTNQETYNEQYF

v_gene: TRBV7-2
d_gene: -
CDR3aa: CASSFSAVGDTQYF

v_gene: TRBV9
d_gene: TRBD2
CDR3aa: CASSVATVASGDNEQFF

v_gene: TRBV4-1
d_gene: -
CDR3aa: CASSQDPTNPSYEQYF

v_gene: TRBV6-1
d_gene: TRBD1
CDR3aa: CASRYRGRDTEAFF

v_gene: TRBV6-2/TRBV6-3
d_gene: -
CDR3aa: CASSYDPASSYNEQYF

v_gene: TRBV14
d_gene: -
CDR3aa: CASSQWGRETQYF

v_gene: TRBV20-1
d_gene: TRBD2
CDR3aa: CSARDEAGGSYNEQFF